This T cell receptor (beta chain) was sequenced during a study of identical twins. This clonotype was observed a handful of times. What it binds is unknown. Using its own MiXCR run on the 5' RACE reads, TCRdb lists one record per CDR3 protein. Of approximately 410,000 distinct CDR3 sequences listed, less than 20% are singletons. J was trimmed by 5 bases and V by 2 bases; bases with no gene match: 4. CDR3 length: 15 residues. Germline CDR1 MGHRA, CDR2 YSYEKL. Every sampled donor was Caucasian and healthy. Study-level points and caveats: Not following the same donors, the study drew its conclusions from cross-sectional statistical analysis. Insertions ran lower in abundant cord blood beta clonotypes, though not in memory repertoires.

The chain is built from TRBV4-1 and TRBJ2-5; 11 nucleotides line up with TRBD1. The TCR sequence derives from a man aged 50 to 59 in good health. Sequencing was carried out using naive T cells sorted from blood. The CDR3 sequence is CASSQPGQGAETQYF. CDR3 DNA: TGCGCCAGCAGCCAACCAGGACAGGGGGCTGAGACCCAGTACTTC.